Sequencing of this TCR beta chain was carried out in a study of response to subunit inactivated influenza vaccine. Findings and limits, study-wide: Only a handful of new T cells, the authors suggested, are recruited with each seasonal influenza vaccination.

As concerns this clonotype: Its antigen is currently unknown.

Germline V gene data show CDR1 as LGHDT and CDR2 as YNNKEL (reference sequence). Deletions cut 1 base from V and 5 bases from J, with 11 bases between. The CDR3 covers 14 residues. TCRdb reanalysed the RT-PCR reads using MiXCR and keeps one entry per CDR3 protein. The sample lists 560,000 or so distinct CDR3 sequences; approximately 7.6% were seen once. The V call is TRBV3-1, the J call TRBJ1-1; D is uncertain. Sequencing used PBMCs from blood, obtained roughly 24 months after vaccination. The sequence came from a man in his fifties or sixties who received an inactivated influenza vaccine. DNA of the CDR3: TGTGCCAGCAGCCAAGCACCGGGCGGGACTGAAGCTTTCTTT. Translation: CASSQAPGGTEAFF. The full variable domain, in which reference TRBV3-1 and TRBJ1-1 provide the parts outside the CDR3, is DTAVSQTPKYLVTQMGNDKSIKCEQNLGHDTMYWYKQDSKKFLKIMFSYNNKELIINETVPNRFSPKSPDKAHLNLHINSLELGDSAVYFCASSQAPGGTEAFFGQGTRLTVV.